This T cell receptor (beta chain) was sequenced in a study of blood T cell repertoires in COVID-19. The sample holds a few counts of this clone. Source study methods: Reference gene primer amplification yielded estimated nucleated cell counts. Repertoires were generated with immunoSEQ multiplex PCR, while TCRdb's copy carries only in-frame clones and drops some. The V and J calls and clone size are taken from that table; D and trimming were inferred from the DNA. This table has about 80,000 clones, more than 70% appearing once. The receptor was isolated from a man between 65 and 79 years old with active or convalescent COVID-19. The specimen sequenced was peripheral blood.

The CDR3 DNA reads as TGTGCCAGCAGCCAAGAGCCTCAGGGGGCGCGGTACTTC. This codes for CASSQEPQGARYF. The chain joins TRBV3-1 (or the pseudogene TRBV3-2) to TRBJ2-7; 8 bases are a match to TRBD1. Germline CDR1 reads LGHDT; CDR2 reads YNNKEL (reference sequence). The CDR3 length is 13 residues. Trimming cost V 0 bases and J 12 bases; bases outside gene matches: 7.